This T cell receptor (beta chain) is from a study of CD8+CD57+ T cells in acquired aplastic anemia. Background on the study: When averaged, DNA from sorted CD4+ and CD8+ cells came to 2.5 to 4 ug.

The CDR3 runs to 13 residues. CDR1 is KGHDR and CDR2 is SFDVKD in the germline V gene. Details on this clonotype: The junction departs from the called germline gene at one end, perhaps through a read error.

Genomic DNA constituted the template upon which TCR beta VDJ and CDR3 profiling was performed. TCRdb used MiXCR to reprocess the reads, holding one entry per CDR3 protein. The table shows some 200,000 distinct CDR3 sequences, with 60% to 65% occurring only once. The gene calls are TRBV24-1 and TRBJ2-1; D not certain. This sequence originates from a human donor in good health. The sequenced sample consisted of sorted CD4+, CD8+, or CD8+CD57+ T cells (not recorded which) from PBMCs. The CDR3 reads CATSLRLGSEQFF. The CDR3 nucleotides are TGTGCTACCAGTCTTCGGCTCGGTAGTGAGCAGTTCTTC.